Listed below are T cell receptor beta chains from one sample, sequenced in a study of regulatory T cells in long-lasting Graves disease. TCRdb reprocessed the multiplex PCR reads with MiXCR, giving one entry per CDR3 protein. The sample consists of roughly 420,000 distinct CDR3 sequences, over 15% of them appearing once. This sample also belongs to another study, concerning T cells in Graves' hyperthyroidism and ophthalmopathy.

This specimen was peripheral blood mononuclear cells (PBMCs), taken at new diagnosis, from a patient treated with antithyroid drugs. These receptor sequences come from a woman aged 25 to 39 with Graves disease. The CDR3 runs from the conserved cysteine through the conserved F or W. A D gene is named only where the DNA matches it firmly. For some rows the clone size is stated as once, few or many, or as a class when expanded; others skip it.

J gene: TRBJ2-2; clone size: many; D gene: .; V gene: TRBV27; CDR3 protein: CASCQSETPSTGELFF; CDR3 DNA: TGTGCCAGCTGTCAGAGTGAGACTCCCAGTACCGGGGAGCTGTTTTTT
J gene: TRBJ2-7; clone size: .; D gene: TRBD1; V gene: TRBV29-1; CDR3 protein: CSVDWDRESYEQYF; CDR3 DNA: TGCAGCGTTGATTGGGACAGGGAGTCCTACGAGCAGTACTTC
J gene: TRBJ2-1; clone size: many; D gene: .; V gene: TRBV6-2/TRBV6-3; CDR3 protein: CASSALTPGSSYNEQFF; CDR3 DNA: TGTGCCAGCAGCGCCCTGACCCCAGGGAGTAGTTACAATGAGCAGTTCTTC
J gene: TRBJ2-3; clone size: few; D gene: TRBD2; V gene: TRBV7-9; CDR3 protein: CASSSQPGTRLF; CDR3 DNA: TGTGCCAGCAGCTCACAGCCCGGGACTAGACTTTTT
J gene: TRBJ1-4; clone size: .; D gene: TRBD1; V gene: TRBV7-8; CDR3 protein: CASTRDRIGEKLFF; CDR3 DNA: TGTGCCAGCACCCGGGACAGGATTGGAGAAAAACTGTTTTTT
J gene: TRBJ1-5; clone size: few; D gene: TRBD1; V gene: TRBV7-9; CDR3 protein: CASSRTGKYQPQHF; CDR3 DNA: TGTGCCAGCAGCAGGACAGGGAAATATCAGCCCCAGCATTTT
J gene: TRBJ1-4; clone size: .; D gene: .; V gene: TRBV5-5; CDR3 protein: CASNSYNEKLFF; CDR3 DNA: TGTGCCAGCAACAGCTATAATGAAAAACTGTTTTTT
J gene: TRBJ2-7; clone size: many; D gene: TRBD2; V gene: TRBV20-1; CDR3 protein: CSARLAGLYEQYF; CDR3 DNA: TGCAGTGCTAGGCTAGCGGGCCTTTACGAGCAGTACTTC
J gene: TRBJ2-2; clone size: few; D gene: .; V gene: TRBV20-1; CDR3 protein: CSARDGSSNTGELFF; CDR3 DNA: TGCAGTGCTAGAGATGGCTCCTCGAACACCGGGGAGCTGTTTTTT
J gene: TRBJ2-7; clone size: .; D gene: TRBD1; V gene: TRBV4-2; CDR3 protein: CASSQDGTGQLYEQYF; CDR3 DNA: TGTGCCAGCAGCCAAGACGGGACGGGACAGCTCTACGAGCAGTACTTC
J gene: TRBJ2-3; clone size: few; D gene: .; V gene: TRBV7-2; CDR3 protein: CAGSPSPNTQYF; CDR3 DNA: TGTGCCGGCAGCCCCTCCCCGAATACGCAGTATTTT